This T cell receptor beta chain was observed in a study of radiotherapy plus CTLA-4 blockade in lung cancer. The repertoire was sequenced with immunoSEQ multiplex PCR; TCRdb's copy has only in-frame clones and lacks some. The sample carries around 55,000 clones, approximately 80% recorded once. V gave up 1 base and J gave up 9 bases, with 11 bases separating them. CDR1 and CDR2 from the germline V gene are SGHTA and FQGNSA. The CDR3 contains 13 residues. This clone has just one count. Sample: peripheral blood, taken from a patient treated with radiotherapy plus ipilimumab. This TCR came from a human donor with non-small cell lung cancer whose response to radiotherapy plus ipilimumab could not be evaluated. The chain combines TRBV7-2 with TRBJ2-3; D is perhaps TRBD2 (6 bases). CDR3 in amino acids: CASSLGSGGTQYF. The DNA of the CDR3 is TGTGCCAGCAGCTTAGGTAGCGGAGGCACGCAGTATTTT.